Following are 29 T cell receptor beta chains from one sample sequenced in a study of cytomegalovirus exposure and HLA in healthy donors. Primers for the PCR totalled 60 Vbeta and 13 Jbeta. Sequenced by immunoSEQ multiplex PCR; TCRdb stores in-frame clones only, minus some. The sample includes more than 150,000 clones, around 79% seen only once; the top ten take less than 2%. The source material was PBMCs. These receptors came from a girl aged 5 to 17 in good health and CMV-seropositive.

The rearrangement links TRBV4-3 to TRBJ2-5, with TRBD1 as a possible D gene (6 bases). Germline CDR1 LGHNA, CDR2 YSLEER. This CDR3 comprises 16 residues. V was pared by 2 bases and J by 4 bases, with 17 bases between. CDR3 DNA: TGCGCCAGCAGCCAAACGTCAGGGGCAAACGCAGAGACCCAGTACTTC. It specifies CASSQTSGANAETQYF.

This clone has just a few counts. J is TRBJ2-3 and V is TRBV29-1, with D possibly matching TRBD1 (5 bases). Germline lookup yields CDR1 SQVTM and CDR2 ANQGSEA. The CDR3 covers 14 residues. Trimming removed 3 bases at V and 2 bases at J, with 12 bases between. Here the CDR3 DNA reads TGCAGCGTTGAGGTACAGGCTTCCACAGATACGCAGTATTTT. Its translation is CSVEVQASTDTQYF.

CDR3 sequence: CASKEGSSYNEQFF. DNA for the CDR3: TGTGCCAGCAAGGAAGGGAGCTCCTACAATGAGCAGTTCTTC. This chain links TRBV6-4 with TRBJ2-1; D is perhaps TRBD2 (5 bases). Trimming took off 7 bases at V and 0 bases at J, with 10 bases between the two ends. The V gene's germline CDR1 is MRHNA and CDR2 SNTAGT. The CDR3 sequence is 14 residues long.

The gene calls are TRBV5-1 and TRBJ1-2; TRBD1 agrees at 8 bases. The CDR3 runs 15 residues. Per germline, CDR1 SGHRS and CDR2 YFSETQ. V shed 4 bases, J shed 5 bases, and the junction held 10 bases outside the gene matches. CDR3 residues: CASSGDRGLLYGYTF. CDR3 nucleotide sequence: TGCGCCAGCAGCGGTGACAGGGGCCTTTTATATGGCTACACCTTC. Supplemented by reference TRBV5-1 and TRBJ1-2, the full variable domain reads KAGVTQTPRYLIKTRGQQVTLSCSPISGHRSVSWYQQTPGQGLQFLFEYFSETQRNKGNFPGRFSGRQFSNSRSEMNVSTLELGDSALYLCASSGDRGLLYGYTFGSGTRLTVV.

The chain recombines TRBV13 with TRBJ2-5; D perhaps matches TRBD1 (6 bases). Germline CDR1 is PRHDT and CDR2 is FYEKMQ (reference sequence). Trimming cost V 5 bases and J 9 bases, with 16 bases left between them. The CDR3 totals 13 residues. In nucleotides, the CDR3 is TGTGCCAGCAGCGTCGCAGGGGACGGGGCCCAGTACTTC. This encodes CASSVAGDGAQYF. The full variable domain, completed using reference TRBV13 and TRBJ2-5, is AAGVIQSPRHLIKEKRETATLKCYPIPRHDTVYWYQQGPGQDPQFLISFYEKMQSDKGSIPDRFSAQQFSDYHSELNMSSLELGDSALYFCASSVAGDGAQYFGPGTRLLVL.

The chain couples TRBV7-9 to TRBJ2-7, with D possibly TRBD1 on 5 matching bases. Germline V gene sequence: CDR1 SEHNR, CDR2 FQNEAQ (reference sequence). The length of the CDR3 is 14 residues. Deletions cut 2 bases from V and 6 bases from J, with 14 bases between. CDR3 sequence reads: CASSLPGPFSEQYF. CDR3 nucleotides: TGTGCCAGCAGCTTACCAGGGCCGTTTAGCGAGCAGTACTTC.

The chain joins TRBV7-9 to TRBJ2-5; D gene unclear. The germline CDR1 and CDR2 sequences are SEHNR and FQNEAQ (reference sequence). V was trimmed by 0 bases and J by 7 bases, leaving 12 bases between them. The CDR3 is made up of 14 amino acids. The CDR3 DNA follows: TGTGCCAGCAGCTTAGCCGCAGGCTATGGGACCCAGTACTTC. Amino acids: CASSLAAGYGTQYF.

The table lists this clone with a few counts. The V gene is TRBV7-2, the J gene TRBJ1-5, with D perhaps TRBD1 (5 bases). V lost 4 bases to trimming and J lost 3 bases, with 22 bases between them. The CDR3 is 18 amino acids. The germline gives CDR1 SGHTA, CDR2 FQGNSA. The CDR3 DNA is TGTGCCAGCAGCTCAAAGGCGGTCCAGGGCATCAACAATCAGCCCCAGCATTTT. Protein product: CASSSKAVQGINNQPQHF.

The chain joins TRBV30 to TRBJ2-1; 7 bases agree with TRBD1. The germline gives CDR1 GTSNPN, CDR2 SVGIG (reference sequence). The CDR3 consists of 12 residues. CDR3 sequence reads: CASNRGGNEQFF. In DNA form, the CDR3 reads TGTGCTTCGAACAGGGGTGGGAATGAGCAGTTCTTC.

V usage is TRBV9 and J usage is TRBJ2-1; TRBD2 aligns across 10 bases. Germline values: CDR1 SGDLS, CDR2 YYNGEE. CDR3 size: 15 residues. Trimming at V came to 4 bases and at J to 7 bases, leaving 8 bases not matched to a gene. Here the CDR3 DNA reads TGTGCCAGCAGCCCCTGGGCTAGCGGGGGAAATGAGCAGTTCTTC. Its protein product is CASSPWASGGNEQFF.

This clone is a singleton in its sample. In nucleotides, the CDR3 is TGTGCCAGCAGCCCAAGGGGGCCTGGGGCCAACGTCCTGACTTTC. It yields the protein CASSPRGPGANVLTF. This chain connects TRBV6-6 to TRBJ2-6; TRBD1 aligns across 7 bases. This CDR3 region has 15 residues. The germline V gene encodes CDR1 MNHNY and CDR2 SVGAGI (reference sequence). V dropped 6 bases and J dropped 2; count of bases not matched to a gene: 4.

The genes are TRBV7-9 and TRBJ1-1; D call uncertain. CDR1 and CDR2 from the germline V gene are SEHNR and FQNEAQ (reference sequence). Trimming took 1 base from V and 0 from J, leaving 9 bases between them. This CDR3 region has 15 residues. CDR3 amino acids: CASSLGVGMNTEAFF. For the CDR3, the DNA is TGTGCCAGCAGCTTAGGAGTCGGGATGAACACTGAAGCTTTCTTT.

The chain has TRBV11-2 and TRBJ2-1, with unresolved D. The germline CDR1 and CDR2 sequences are SGHAT and FQNNGV. Trimming cost V 7 bases and J 0 bases, with 13 bases left between them. The CDR3 loop spans 15 amino acids. The CDR3 DNA follows: TGTGCCAGCAATAACGCACCGAGCTCCTACAATGAGCAGTTCTTC. Translating it yields CASNNAPSSYNEQFF.

The table lists this clone with a count of one. V usage is TRBV4-1 and J usage is TRBJ2-5, with 7 positions matching TRBD1. The CDR3 sequence is 16 residues long. Losses at the gene ends were 3 bases for V and 3 bases for J; bases not matched to a gene: 10. Germline CDR1 MGHRA, CDR2 YSYEKL. For the CDR3, the DNA is TGCGCCAGCAGCCAGACCGCGACAGGGCAGAAAGAGACCCAGTACTTC. Encoded protein: CASSQTATGQKETQYF.

The V call is TRBV18, the J call TRBJ2-3; D not resolved. Germline V gives CDR1 KGHSH, CDR2 LQKENI. There are 13 residues in the CDR3. Trimming removed 2 bases from V and 1 base from J, with 4 bases in between. In DNA, the CDR3 is TGTGCCAGCTCACCAAGCGGCACAGATACGCAGTATTTT. Amino acid sequence: CASSPSGTDTQYF.

V usage is TRBV6-5 and J usage is TRBJ2-7; tentative D call: TRBD2 (6 bases). Germline V gene lookup returns CDR1 MNHEY and CDR2 SVGAGI. V shed 4 bases and J shed 0 bases, with 13 bases lying between them. This CDR3 is built from 15 residues. As DNA, the CDR3 is TGTGCCAGCAGTTCCGGGCCGGAGGGCTCCTACGAGCAGTACTTC. The encoded protein is CASSSGPEGSYEQYF.

The V and J genes are TRBV27 and TRBJ2-1, with 8 bases identical to TRBD1. CDR1 and CDR2 (germline): MNHEY, SMNVEV (reference sequence). Germline trimming cut 3 bases from V and 9 bases from J; bases unmatched to any gene: 7. The CDR3 runs 14 residues. CDR3 residues: CASSLDRVQSEQFF. The CDR3 DNA follows: TGTGCCAGCAGTTTGGACAGGGTACAAAGTGAGCAGTTCTTC.

This rearrangement joins TRBV2 to TRBJ2-3, with TRBD2 identical over 8 bases. The germline V gene encodes CDR1 SNHLY and CDR2 FYNNEI. V gave up 3 bases and J gave up 4 bases; unmatched junction bases: 12. The CDR3 sequence is 17 residues long. The CDR3 sequence: CASSDSWRGAGPDTQYF. In DNA, the CDR3 is TGTGCCAGCAGTGATTCCTGGCGGGGGGCCGGACCAGATACGCAGTATTTT. Variable domain in full (rest from reference TRBV2 and TRBJ2-3): EPEVTQTPSHQVTQMGQEVILRCVPISNHLYFYWYRQILGQKVEFLVSFYNNEISEKSEIFDDQFSVERPDGSNFTLKIRSTKLEDSAMYFCASSDSWRGAGPDTQYFGPGTRLTVL.

The rearrangement joins TRBV6-1 to TRBJ2-7; 7 nucleotides align to TRBD1. With 8 bases clipped from V and 2 bases from J, the junction kept 9 bases outside the gene matches. CDR3 length: 14 residues. The germline CDR1 and CDR2 sequences are MNHNS and SASEGT. The CDR3 bases are TGTGCCAGCGCGCCCGGGACAGACCCCTACGAGCAGTACTTC. It encodes CASAPGTDPYEQYF.

The rearrangement joins TRBV7-9 to TRBJ1-4; 8 bases are a match to TRBD1. The germline CDR1 and CDR2 sequences are SEHNR and FQNEAQ (reference sequence). This CDR3 contains 15 residues. The junction had 9 bases not matched to a gene; V was cut back by 1 base and J by 11 bases. CDR3 in amino acids: CASSLDGTGPGKLFF. In DNA form, the CDR3 reads TGTGCCAGCAGCTTAGACGGGACAGGACCTGGGAAACTGTTTTTT.

CDR3 residues: CASSLGGSGDTDTQYF. In nucleotides, the CDR3 is TGCGCCAGCAGCTTGGGGGGTAGCGGGGACACAGATACGCAGTATTTT. J is TRBJ2-3 and V is TRBV5-1; 8 nucleotides line up with TRBD2. The CDR3 runs to 16 residues. Germline V lookup: CDR1 SGHRS, CDR2 YFSETQ. V gave up 0 bases and J gave up 2 bases; unmatched junction bases: 5.

The chain uses TRBV2 and TRBJ2-7; D gene unclear. Per the germline V gene, CDR1 is SNHLY and CDR2 is FYNNEI. V lost 8 bases to trimming and J lost 3 bases, with 14 bases between them. The CDR3 covers 13 residues. DNA of the CDR3: TGTGCCAGCGCCGACTTAGGAGTCTACGAGCAGTACTTC. Translation gives CASADLGVYEQYF. The variable domain in full, with the rest retrieved from reference TRBV2 and TRBJ2-7, is EPEVTQTPSHQVTQMGQEVILRCVPISNHLYFYWYRQILGQKVEFLVSFYNNEISEKSEIFDDQFSVERPDGSNFTLKIRSTKLEDSAMYFCASADLGVYEQYFGPGTRLTVT.

The chain links TRBV19 to TRBJ1-3, with D maybe TRBD1 (6 bases). V gave up 5 bases and J gave up 0 bases, with 14 bases separating them. This CDR3 is built from 16 residues. From germline, CDR1 is LNHDA and CDR2 SQIVND (reference sequence). The CDR3 nucleotides are TGTGCCAGTAGTGGGGGACATATCCTCTCTGGAAACACCATATATTTT. Residues: CASSGGHILSGNTIYF.

This sequence joins TRBV9 and TRBJ1-3; D might be TRBD1 (6 bases). Trimming left V 4 bases short and J 0 bases short, with 11 bases between. Germline CDR1 reads SGDLS; CDR2 reads YYNGEE. The CDR3 totals 15 residues. DNA of the CDR3: TGTGCCAGCAGCCCCCGGACAGACTCTGGAAACACCATATATTTT. The encoded protein is CASSPRTDSGNTIYF.

The chain has TRBV30 and TRBJ1-4; a weak D match, TRBD1 (5 bases). The CDR3 has 14 amino acids. V lost 0 bases, J lost 6 bases, and 11 bases lay in between. Germline assignment: CDR1 GTSNPN and CDR2 SVGIG (reference sequence). CDR3 region: CAWSVSGLHEKLFF. The CDR3 DNA is TGTGCCTGGAGTGTATCAGGGTTGCATGAAAAACTGTTTTTT.

V is TRBV4-3 and J is TRBJ1-3; 11 nucleotides agree with TRBD1. Germline lookup yields CDR1 LGHNA and CDR2 YSLEER. J lost 1 base, V lost 5 bases, and 1 base had no gene match. The CDR3 has 15 residues. CDR3: CASSWDRGSGNTIYF. Written as DNA, the CDR3 is TGCGCCAGCAGCTGGGACAGGGGGTCTGGAAACACCATATATTTT.

This clone was seen only once. The CDR3 nucleotides are TGCGCCAGCAGTGAGTCGACAGGATCAACCCAGTACTTC. Its protein is CASSESTGSTQYF. V is TRBV10-1 and J is TRBJ2-5, with a weak D call TRBD1 (6 bases). The CDR3 extends over 13 amino acids. Between the trimmed V and J ends, which lost 0 bases and 8 bases, there was a span of 10 bases. The germline V gene has CDR1 WNHNN and CDR2 SYGVQD (reference sequence).

This chain uses TRBV5-1 with TRBJ2-3; 15 bases match TRBD2. This CDR3 comprises 20 residues. Unmatched junction bases numbered 14, after V lost 5 bases and J lost 1 base. Per the germline V gene, CDR1 is SGHRS and CDR2 is YFSETQ. The CDR3 here is CASRAGLAGGRAVRTDTQYF. CDR3 DNA sequence: TGCGCCAGCAGGGCGGGACTAGCGGGGGGTAGAGCCGTTCGCACAGATACGCAGTATTTT.

The chain joins TRBV18 to TRBJ2-7; maybe TRBD1 (5 bases). The V gene lost 11 bases and the J gene lost 0 bases, with 20 bases spanning the gap. Germline CDR1 KGHSH, CDR2 LQKENI. This CDR3 contains 15 residues. CDR3 DNA sequence: TGTGCCCGTTTTAGGGGCCTGCCGAGCTCCTACGAGCAGTACTTC. Protein sequence: CARFRGLPSSYEQYF.